This T cell receptor beta chain came from a study of early T cells in non-severe SARS-CoV-2 infection. Study overall: With bulk RNA from unsorted whole blood as input, sequencing yielded unpaired chains. Notes on the study in general: There was a bias toward anti-spike CD8 responses in VDJdb matching, which missed private and CD4 specificities.

Germline V gene data show CDR1 as SGHTA and CDR2 as FQGNSA. V was trimmed by 1 base and J by 6 bases, leaving 6 bases between them. The CDR3 sequence is 13 residues long. cDNA molecules, individually, were tagged with unique molecular identifiers. TCRdb used MiXCR to reprocess the 5' RACE reads, holding one entry per CDR3 protein. Counted here are around 50,000 distinct CDR3 sequences, around a tenth occurring once; the ten biggest clones make up roughly 8.3%. This clonotype occurred many times. Antigen unknown. The sequencing sample was made of whole blood. The TCR sequence derives from an adult who was a healthcare worker with PCR-confirmed SARS-CoV-2 infection or an uninfected control (not recorded which). The rearrangement uses TRBV7-2 and TRBJ2-2, with D maybe TRBD2 (5 bases). CDR3 DNA sequence: TGTGCCAGCAGCTTAGGGAGGCCCGGGGAGCTGTTTTTT. Its translation is CASSLGRPGELFF.